The TCR beta chain described here comes from a study of CD8 T cells in Susac syndrome. V shed 0 bases and J shed 6 bases, with 18 bases lying between them. CDR1 is GTSNPN and CDR2 is SVGIG in the germline V gene (reference sequence). The CDR3 is 16 amino acids. RNA in amounts of roughly 0.5 to 1 ug was reverse transcribed with random hexamers. In TCRdb, the immunoSEQ multiplex PCR reads were re-called with MiXCR into one record per CDR3 protein. The sample includes approximately 210,000 distinct CDR3 sequences, about 95% of them seen just once. This receptor was obtained from a human donor with multiple sclerosis. The sequenced material came from CD4+ T cells from PBMCs. V gene TRBV30 combines with J gene TRBJ2-1, with D perhaps TRBD1 or TRBD2 (5 bases each). This CDR3 reads CAWSVQEVLKVNEQFF. The CDR3 DNA follows: TGTGCCTGGAGTGTACAGGAGGTGCTAAAGGTCAATGAGCAGTTCTTC.